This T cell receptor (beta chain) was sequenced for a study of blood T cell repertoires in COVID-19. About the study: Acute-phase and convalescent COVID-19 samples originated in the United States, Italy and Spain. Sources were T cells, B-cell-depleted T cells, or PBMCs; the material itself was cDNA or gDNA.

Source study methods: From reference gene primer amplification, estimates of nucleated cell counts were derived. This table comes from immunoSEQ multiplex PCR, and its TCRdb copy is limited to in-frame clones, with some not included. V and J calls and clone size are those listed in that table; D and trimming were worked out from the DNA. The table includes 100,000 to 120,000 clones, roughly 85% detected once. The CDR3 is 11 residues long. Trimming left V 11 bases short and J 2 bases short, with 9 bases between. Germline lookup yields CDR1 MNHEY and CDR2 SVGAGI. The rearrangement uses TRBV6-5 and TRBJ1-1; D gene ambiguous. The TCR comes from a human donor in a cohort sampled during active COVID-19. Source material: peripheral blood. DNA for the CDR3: TGTGCCGCCGGTAGTAACACTGAAGCTTTCTTT. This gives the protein CAAGSNTEAFF.